This T cell receptor (beta chain) was obtained from a study of tumor-infiltrating lymphocytes in localized non-small cell lung cancer. This clone was seen more than once but under ten times. TCRdb's copy holds only in-frame clones and misses some; the assay was immunoSEQ multiplex PCR. The data contain more than 9,500 clones, 75% to 90% of them seen just once; the ten biggest clones take up around 12%. The CDR3 is 15 amino acids. CDR1 and CDR2 from the germline V gene are LGHNA and YNFKEQ. Trimming took 1 base from V and 4 from J; bases not matched to a gene: 6. This TCR came from a human donor with non-small cell lung cancer. The rearrangement links TRBV4-2 to TRBJ1-1; 7 bases line up with TRBD1. Sequencing was performed on lung tumor tissue. CDR3: CASSQVSGGGTEAFF. The CDR3 region has the DNA TGTGCCAGCAGCCAAGTTTCAGGGGGTGGCACTGAAGCTTTCTTT.